The TCR beta chain under discussion was sequenced for a study of T cells after yellow fever vaccination (dated by TCRdb to the late 2010s). For the wider study: The SMART-Seq v4 Ultra Low Input RNA kit was used to prepare libraries from fractions with low cell numbers. Blood samples were taken at several timepoints before and after primary and secondary immunization, and bulk PBMC replicates and cell subsets were isolated. Two healthy male donors, one aged 18 to 29 and one aged 30 to 39 years, were included in the cohort. To track T-cell clones before and after primary and booster YFV17D yellow fever vaccination, bulk TCR alpha and beta repertoires were sequenced longitudinally.

This clonotype has a count of ten or more. It has no known antigen specificity. Per-base qualities were not stored, and no clone one base away is much larger. Sequences SGHRS (CDR1) and YFSETQ (CDR2) are obtained from the germline V gene. At the junction V is shortened by 4 bases and J by 2 bases, with 9 bases in between. Measured from the cysteine to the phenylalanine, the CDR3 is 13 residues long. Here the CDR3 DNA is all that survives: 39 bases in frame from base 1. This specimen's treatment or condition label, per the study, means: live attenuated yellow fever vaccine strain. A standard Ficoll-Paque protocol was used to isolate PBMCs from peripheral blood. Dynabeads CD4 and CD8 positive selection kits were used to isolate CD4 and CD8 T-cell fractions. RNA was extracted with TriZol from bulk PBMCs, CD4 and CD8 fractions, and dextramer-positive and dextramer-negative fractions. What the authors observed across the whole study: Computational filtering was required because FACS-sorted repertoires could contain abundant contaminating clonotypes from the bulk population. The study included only a couple of donors, which limits how far the findings can be generalized. After the booster, most of the clones that had expanded following primary vaccination were detected again (almost 98% of CD4 and more than 85% of CD8), which suggests that memory was broadly maintained. Compared with the primary T-cell response, the secondary T-cell response was weaker but faster, peaking on day 5 rather than day 15. A small fraction of clonotypes showed up in both the CD4 and CD8 compartments, probably as a result of convergent recombination.

These reads were obtained on an Illumina NovaSeq 6000. TCR cDNA was made using 5'RACE template switching, a step that added a universal primer site and unique molecular identifiers. Priming for cDNA synthesis came from both the TCR alpha and TCR beta constant segments. Library amplification used two PCR steps, and the second PCR step added sample barcodes and sequencing adapters. Sequencing of the libraries was done on either Illumina HiSeq 2500 (2x100 bp) or NovaSeq (2x150 bp). The study's processing was this. MIGEC handled demultiplexing of reads and collapsing into UMI consensus sequences, while MiXCR performed V(D)J alignment. Using edgeR on replicate PBMC samples, clonotypes were called vaccine-responding if FDR was below 0.01 and the log2 fold change was above 5 up to day 15. Bulk clonotypes were assigned CD4 or CD8 identity according to which sequenced CD4 or CD8 repertoire held them at higher abundance. The public reads were reanalyzed by TCRdb: fastp trimming at Q25, MiXCR alignment, in-frame beta chains only. Rows with one shared CDR3 protein collapse into an entry with the most common genes and DNA. The V and J calls come from TCRdb's annotation, not from the publication. This sample lists some 240,000 distinct CDR3 sequences; about 5.2% were detected once. The top ten constitute under 3.5% of the sample.

This sequence uses TRBV5-1 and TRBJ2-5; a weak D assignment points to TRBD1 (7 bases agree). This specimen was CD4+ T cells sorted from PBMCs, taken on the day of the yellow fever booster vaccination. The TCR sequence derives from a young man who received the YFV17D yellow fever vaccine. CDR3 loop: CASSPGGQETQYF. In nucleotide form, the sequence is TGCGCCAGCAGCCCAGGGGGGCAAGAGACCCAGTACTTC.